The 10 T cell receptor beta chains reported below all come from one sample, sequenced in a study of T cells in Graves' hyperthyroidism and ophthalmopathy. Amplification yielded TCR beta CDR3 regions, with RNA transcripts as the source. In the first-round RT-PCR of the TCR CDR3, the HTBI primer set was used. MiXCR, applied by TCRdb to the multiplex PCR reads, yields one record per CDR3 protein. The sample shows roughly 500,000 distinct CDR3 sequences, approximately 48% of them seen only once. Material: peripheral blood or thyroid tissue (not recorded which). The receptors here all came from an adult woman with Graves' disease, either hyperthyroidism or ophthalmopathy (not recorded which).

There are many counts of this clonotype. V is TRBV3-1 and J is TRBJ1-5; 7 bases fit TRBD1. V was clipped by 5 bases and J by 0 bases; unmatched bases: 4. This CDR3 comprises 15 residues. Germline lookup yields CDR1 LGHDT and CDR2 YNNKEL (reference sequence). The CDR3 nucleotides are TGTGCCAGCAGCGAGACAGGGAATAGCAATCAGCCCCAGCATTTT. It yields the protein CASSETGNSNQPQHF.

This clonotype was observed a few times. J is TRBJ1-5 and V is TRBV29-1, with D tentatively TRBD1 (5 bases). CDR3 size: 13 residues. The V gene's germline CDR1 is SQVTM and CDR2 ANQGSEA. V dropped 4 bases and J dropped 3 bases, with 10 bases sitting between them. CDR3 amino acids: CSVGQGYNQPQHF. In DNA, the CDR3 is TGCAGCGTTGGTCAGGGTTACAATCAGCCCCAGCATTTT.

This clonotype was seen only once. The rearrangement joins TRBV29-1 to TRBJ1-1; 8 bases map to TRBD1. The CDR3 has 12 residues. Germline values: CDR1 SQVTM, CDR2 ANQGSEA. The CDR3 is CSAVDRVTEAFF. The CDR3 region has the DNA TGCAGTGCTGTGGACAGGGTCACTGAAGCTTTCTTT.

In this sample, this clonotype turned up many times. The CDR3, as DNA: TGTGCCAGCAGCTCACCGGTAGCGGGTGGTGAAAAACTGTTTTTT. Its translation: CASSSPVAGGEKLFF. This chain links TRBV7-9 with TRBJ1-4; D remains ambiguous. This CDR3 contains 15 residues. Germline CDR1 is SEHNR and CDR2 is FQNEAQ (reference sequence). The V and J ends lost 4 bases and 7 bases respectively, with 16 bases between them.

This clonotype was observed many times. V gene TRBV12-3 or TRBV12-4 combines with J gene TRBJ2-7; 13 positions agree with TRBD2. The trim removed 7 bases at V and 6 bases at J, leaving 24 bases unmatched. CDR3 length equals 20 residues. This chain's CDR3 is CASTTRPHGLAGAGVGEQYF. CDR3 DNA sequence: TGTGCCAGCACCACCCGCCCCCATGGACTAGCGGGAGCGGGTGTGGGCGAGCAGTACTTC.

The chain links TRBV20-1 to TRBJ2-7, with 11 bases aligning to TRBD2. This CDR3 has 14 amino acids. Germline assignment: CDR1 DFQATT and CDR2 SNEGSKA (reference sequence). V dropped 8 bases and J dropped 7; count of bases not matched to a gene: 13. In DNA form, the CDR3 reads TGCAGTAGTGGTAGCGGGAGGGCCTTTGGGGAGCAGTACTTC. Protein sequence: CSSGSGRAFGEQYF.

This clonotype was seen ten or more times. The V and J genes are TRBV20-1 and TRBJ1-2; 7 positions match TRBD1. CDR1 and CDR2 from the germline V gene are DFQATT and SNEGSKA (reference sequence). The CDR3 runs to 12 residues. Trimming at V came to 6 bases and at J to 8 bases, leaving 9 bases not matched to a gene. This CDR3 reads CSAKPGQSGYTF. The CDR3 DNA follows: TGCAGTGCCAAACCGGGACAGAGCGGCTACACCTTC.

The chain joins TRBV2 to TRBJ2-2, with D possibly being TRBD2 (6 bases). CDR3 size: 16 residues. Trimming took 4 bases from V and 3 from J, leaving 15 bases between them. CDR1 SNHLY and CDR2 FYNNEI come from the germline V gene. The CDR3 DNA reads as TGTGCCAGCAGTGCCATTATTACTAGCTACACCGGGGAGCTGTTTTTT. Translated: CASSAIITSYTGELFF.

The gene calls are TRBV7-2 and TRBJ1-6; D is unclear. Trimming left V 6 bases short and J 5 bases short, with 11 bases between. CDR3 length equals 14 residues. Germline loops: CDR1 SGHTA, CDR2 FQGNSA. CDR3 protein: CASRRGRDNSPLHF. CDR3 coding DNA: TGTGCCAGCAGACGCGGACGGGATAATTCACCCCTCCACTTT. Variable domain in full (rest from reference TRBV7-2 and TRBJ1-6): GAGVSQSPSNKVTEKGKDVELRCDPISGHTALYWYRQSLGQGLEFLIYFQGNSAPDKSGLPSDRFSAERTGGSVSTLTIQRTQQEDSAVYLCASRRGRDNSPLHFGNGTRLTVT.

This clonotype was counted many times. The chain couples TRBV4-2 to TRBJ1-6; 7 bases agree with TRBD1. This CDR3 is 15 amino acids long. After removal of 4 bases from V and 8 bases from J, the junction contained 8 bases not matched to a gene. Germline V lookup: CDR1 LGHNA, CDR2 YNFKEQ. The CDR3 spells CASSRPGTADSPLHF. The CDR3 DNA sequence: TGTGCCAGCAGCCGACCCGGGACAGCTGATTCACCCCTCCACTTT.